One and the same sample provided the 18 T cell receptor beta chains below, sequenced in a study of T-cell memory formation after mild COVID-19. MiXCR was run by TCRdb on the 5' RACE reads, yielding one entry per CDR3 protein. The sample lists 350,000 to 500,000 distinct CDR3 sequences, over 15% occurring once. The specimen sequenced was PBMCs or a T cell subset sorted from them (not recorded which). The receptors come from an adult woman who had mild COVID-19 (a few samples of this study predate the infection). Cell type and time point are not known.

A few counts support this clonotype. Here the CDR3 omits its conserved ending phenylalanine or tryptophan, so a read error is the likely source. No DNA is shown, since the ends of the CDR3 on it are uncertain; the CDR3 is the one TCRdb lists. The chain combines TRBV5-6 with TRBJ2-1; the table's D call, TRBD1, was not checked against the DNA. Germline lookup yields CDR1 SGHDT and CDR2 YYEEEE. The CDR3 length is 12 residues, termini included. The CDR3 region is CASSLAKPGTGV.

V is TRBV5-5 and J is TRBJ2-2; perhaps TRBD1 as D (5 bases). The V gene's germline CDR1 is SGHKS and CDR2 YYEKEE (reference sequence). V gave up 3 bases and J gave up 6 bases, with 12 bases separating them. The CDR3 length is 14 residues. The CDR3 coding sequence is TGTGCCAGCAGCTGGGCCCCAGGGCCCGGGGAGCTGTTTTTT. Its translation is CASSWAPGPGELFF. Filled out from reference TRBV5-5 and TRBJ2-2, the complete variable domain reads DAGVTQSPTHLIKTRGQQVTLRCSPISGHKSVSWYQQVLGQGPQFIFQYYEKEERGRGNFPDRFSARQFPNYSSELNVNALLLGDSALYLCASSWAPGPGELFFGEGSRLTVL.

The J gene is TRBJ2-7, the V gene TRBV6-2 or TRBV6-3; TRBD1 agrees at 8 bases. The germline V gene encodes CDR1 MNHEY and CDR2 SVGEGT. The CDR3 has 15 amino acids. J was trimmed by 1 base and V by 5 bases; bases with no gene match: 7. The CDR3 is CASSPATGESYEQYF. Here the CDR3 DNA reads TGTGCCAGCAGTCCTGCGACAGGGGAGTCCTACGAGCAGTACTTC.

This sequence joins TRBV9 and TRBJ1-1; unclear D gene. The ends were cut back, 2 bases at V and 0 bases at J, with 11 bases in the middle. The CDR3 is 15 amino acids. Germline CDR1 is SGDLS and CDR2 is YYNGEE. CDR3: CASSVSGSMNTEAFF. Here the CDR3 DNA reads TGTGCCAGCAGCGTTTCGGGCAGCATGAACACTGAAGCTTTCTTT. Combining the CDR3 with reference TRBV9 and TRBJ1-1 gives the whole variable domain DSGVTQTPKHLITATGQRVTLRCSPRSGDLSVYWYQQSLDQGLQFLIQYYNGEERAKGNILERFSAQQFPDLHSELNLSSLELGDSALYFCASSVSGSMNTEAFFGQGTRLTVV.

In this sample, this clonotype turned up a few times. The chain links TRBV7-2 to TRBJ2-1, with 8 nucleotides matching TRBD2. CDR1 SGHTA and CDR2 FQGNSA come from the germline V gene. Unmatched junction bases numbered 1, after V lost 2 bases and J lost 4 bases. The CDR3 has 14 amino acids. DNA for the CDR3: TGTGCCAGCAGCTTAATAGCGGGGTACAATGAGCAGTTCTTC. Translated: CASSLIAGYNEQFF.

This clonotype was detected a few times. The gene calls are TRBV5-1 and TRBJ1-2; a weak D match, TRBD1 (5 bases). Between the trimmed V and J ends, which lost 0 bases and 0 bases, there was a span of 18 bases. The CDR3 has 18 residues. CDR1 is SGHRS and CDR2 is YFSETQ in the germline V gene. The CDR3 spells CASSLGRLTVPTNYGYTF. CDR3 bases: TGCGCCAGCAGCTTGGGGCGCCTGACAGTCCCAACTAACTATGGCTACACCTTC.

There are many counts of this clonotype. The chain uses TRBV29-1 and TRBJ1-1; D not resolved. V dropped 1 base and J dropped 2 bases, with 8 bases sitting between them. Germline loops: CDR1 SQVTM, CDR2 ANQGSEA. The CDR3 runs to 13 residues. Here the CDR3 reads CSVEGRLNTEAFF. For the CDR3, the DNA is TGCAGCGTTGAAGGCAGACTTAACACTGAAGCTTTCTTT.

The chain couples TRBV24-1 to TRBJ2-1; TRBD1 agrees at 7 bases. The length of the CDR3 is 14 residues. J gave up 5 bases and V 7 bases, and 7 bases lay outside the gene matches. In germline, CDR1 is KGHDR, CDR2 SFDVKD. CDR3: CATSLPDRDNEQFF. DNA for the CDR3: TGTGCCACCAGCCTACCCGACAGGGACAATGAGCAGTTCTTC.

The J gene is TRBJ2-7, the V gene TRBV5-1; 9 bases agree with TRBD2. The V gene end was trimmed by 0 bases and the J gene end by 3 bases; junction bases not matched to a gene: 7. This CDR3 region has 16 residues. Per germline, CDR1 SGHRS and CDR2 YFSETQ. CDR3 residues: CASSLESSGVYYEQYF. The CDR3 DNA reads TGCGCCAGCAGCTTGGAGTCTAGCGGGGTTTACTACGAGCAGTACTTC.

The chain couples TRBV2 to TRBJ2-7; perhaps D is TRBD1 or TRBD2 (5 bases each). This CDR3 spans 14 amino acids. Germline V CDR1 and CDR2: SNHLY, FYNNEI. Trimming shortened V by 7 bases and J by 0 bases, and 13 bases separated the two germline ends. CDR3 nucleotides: TGTGCCAGCACCTGGGGGTATGACTCCTACGAGCAGTACTTC. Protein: CASTWGYDSYEQYF.

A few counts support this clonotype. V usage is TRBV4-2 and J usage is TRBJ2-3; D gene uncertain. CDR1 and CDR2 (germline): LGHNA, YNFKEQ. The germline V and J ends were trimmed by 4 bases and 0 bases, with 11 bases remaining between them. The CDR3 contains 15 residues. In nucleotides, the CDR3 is TGTGCCAGCAGCCCATATTCCGAAAGCACAGATACGCAGTATTTT. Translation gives CASSPYSESTDTQYF.

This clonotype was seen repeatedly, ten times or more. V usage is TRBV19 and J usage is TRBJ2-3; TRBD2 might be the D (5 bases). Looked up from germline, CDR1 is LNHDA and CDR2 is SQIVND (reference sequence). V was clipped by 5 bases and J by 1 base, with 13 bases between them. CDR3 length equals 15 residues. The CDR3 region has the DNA TGTGCCAGTAGTTTGTGGACTGGCGGCACAGATACGCAGTATTTT. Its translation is CASSLWTGGTDTQYF.

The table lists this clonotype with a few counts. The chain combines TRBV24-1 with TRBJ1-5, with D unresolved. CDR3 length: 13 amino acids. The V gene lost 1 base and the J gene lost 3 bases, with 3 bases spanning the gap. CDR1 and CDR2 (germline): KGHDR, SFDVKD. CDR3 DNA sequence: TGTGCCACCAGTGATTTCTTCAATCAGCCCCAGCATTTT. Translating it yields CATSDFFNQPQHF.

The CDR3 DNA is TGTGCCAGCAGCTCAAGCGGCTCGATAGCCTACGAGCAGTACTTC. Its translation is CASSSSGSIAYEQYF. The chain combines TRBV7-9 with TRBJ2-7; TRBD2 might be the D (5 bases). The germline V and J ends were trimmed by 4 bases and 2 bases, with 15 bases remaining between them. The germline V gene encodes CDR1 SEHNR and CDR2 FQNEAQ (reference sequence). The CDR3 sequence is 15 residues long.

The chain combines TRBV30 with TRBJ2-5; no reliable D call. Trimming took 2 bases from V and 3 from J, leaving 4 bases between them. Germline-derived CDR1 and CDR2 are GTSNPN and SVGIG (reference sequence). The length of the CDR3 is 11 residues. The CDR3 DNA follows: TGTGCCTGGAGTAGGGAAGAGACCCAGTACTTC. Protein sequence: CAWSREETQYF.

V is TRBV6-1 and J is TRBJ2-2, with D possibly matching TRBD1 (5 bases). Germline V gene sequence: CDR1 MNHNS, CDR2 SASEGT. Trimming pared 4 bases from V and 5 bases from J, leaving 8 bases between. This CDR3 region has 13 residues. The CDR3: CASSVQETGELFF. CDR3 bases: TGTGCCAGCAGTGTACAGGAAACCGGGGAGCTGTTTTTT.

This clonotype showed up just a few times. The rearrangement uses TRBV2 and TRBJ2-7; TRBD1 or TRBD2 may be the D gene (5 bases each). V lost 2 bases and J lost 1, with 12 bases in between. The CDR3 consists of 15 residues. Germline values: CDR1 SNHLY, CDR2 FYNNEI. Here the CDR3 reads CASSERGSVSYEQYF. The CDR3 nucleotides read TGTGCCAGCAGTGAAAGGGGTAGCGTTTCCTACGAGCAGTACTTC.

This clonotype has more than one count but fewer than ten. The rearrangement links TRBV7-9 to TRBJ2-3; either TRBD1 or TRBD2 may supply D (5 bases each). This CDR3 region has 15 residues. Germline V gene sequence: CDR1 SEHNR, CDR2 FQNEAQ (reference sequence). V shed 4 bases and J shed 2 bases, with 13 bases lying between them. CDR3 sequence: CASSYGDRHTDTQYF. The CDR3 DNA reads TGTGCCAGCAGCTATGGGGACCGTCACACAGATACGCAGTATTTT.